These 27 T cell receptor beta chains were sequenced from one sample in a study of shared clonotypes between healthy human individuals. Generated by immunoSEQ multiplex PCR, the TCRdb table keeps only in-frame clones and is missing some. The repertoire holds about 800,000 clones, with about 96% as singletons. The naive CD8 population came from CD45RO-negative cells selected for CCR7, without terminally differentiated effector memory CD45RA+ cells. Input material: naive CD8+ T cells sorted from blood. The receptors derive from a man younger than 40 in good health.

J is TRBJ2-3 and V is TRBV7-3, with D tentatively TRBD1 (5 bases). This CDR3 contains 12 residues. Trimming removed 5 bases at V and 4 bases at J, with 7 bases between. Looked up from germline, CDR1 is SGHTA and CDR2 is FQGTGA. This chain's CDR3 is CASSQGSDTQYF. The CDR3 DNA is TGTGCCAGCAGCCAGGGATCAGATACGCAGTATTTT. The entire variable domain, with the rest obtained from reference TRBV7-3 and TRBJ2-3, is as follows: GAGVSQTPSNKVTEKGKYVELRCDPISGHTALYWYRQSLGQGPEFLIYFQGTGAADDSGLPNDRFFAVRPEGSVSTLKIQRTERGDSAVYLCASSQGSDTQYFGPGTRLTVL.

The rearrangement uses TRBV11-3 and TRBJ2-7; TRBD1 aligns across 10 bases. Germline trimming cut 0 bases from V and 3 bases from J; bases unmatched to any gene: 5. This CDR3 spans 16 amino acids. Looked up from germline, CDR1 is SGHNT and CDR2 is YENEEA. This CDR3 reads CASSLDTGTGVYEQYF. In DNA form, the CDR3 reads TGTGCCAGCAGCTTAGACACCGGGACAGGGGTCTACGAGCAGTACTTC.

The genes are TRBV5-4 and TRBJ2-7; 7 bases line up with TRBD2. This CDR3 contains 15 residues. Germline-derived CDR1 and CDR2 are SGHNT and YYREEE (reference sequence). V dropped 1 base and J dropped 0; count of bases not matched to a gene: 4. CDR3 protein: CASSLSGKSSYEQYF. The CDR3, as DNA: TGTGCCAGCAGCTTGAGCGGGAAGAGCTCCTACGAGCAGTACTTC.

The chain employs TRBV9 and TRBJ2-7; the D is unclear. Trimming shortened V by 0 bases and J by 4 bases, and 11 bases separated the two germline ends. This CDR3 is 14 amino acids long. In germline, CDR1 is SGDLS, CDR2 YYNGEE. This CDR3 is CASSVAPSTYEQYF. CDR3 nucleotide sequence: TGTGCCAGCAGCGTAGCGCCAAGTACATACGAGCAGTACTTC.

The chain combines TRBV6-1 with TRBJ1-5, with 7 positions matching TRBD1. The germline CDR1 and CDR2 sequences are MNHNS and SASEGT. The CDR3 is 15 residues long. The junction had 10 bases not matched to a gene; V was cut back by 10 bases and J by 1 base. In DNA form, the CDR3 reads TGTGCCATCAAAGGACAGGCCTCAAGCAATCAGCCCCAGCATTTT. Translating it yields CAIKGQASSNQPQHF.

In its sample, this clone was seen once. This chain uses TRBV30 with TRBJ2-7, with TRBD2 matching over 8 bases. The CDR3 is 13 amino acids. The germline V gene has CDR1 GTSNPN and CDR2 SVGIG (reference sequence). V shed 3 bases and J 9 bases; nucleotides not matched to a gene: 10. CDR3 in DNA: TGTGCCTGGAGCGAAGCGGGAGTCGTGTTGCAGTACTTC. It is translated as CAWSEAGVVLQYF.

The chain combines TRBV28 with TRBJ2-7; TRBD2 matches 8 bases. The trim removed 3 bases at V and 2 bases at J, leaving 9 bases unmatched. This CDR3 has 16 amino acids. Germline V lookup: CDR1 MDHEN, CDR2 SYDVKM. CDR3 coding DNA: TGTGCCAGCAGTTTCCCGGGGGGGGACATCACCTACGAGCAGTACTTC. Amino acids: CASSFPGGDITYEQYF.

The chain is built from TRBV11-2 and TRBJ2-7, with no clear D. The germline V gene encodes CDR1 SGHAT and CDR2 FQNNGV. CDR3 length: 14 amino acids. V lost 0 bases, J lost 2 bases, and 8 bases lay in between. The CDR3 nucleotides are TGTGCCAGCAGCTTAGAGACTGGTACCTACGAGCAGTACTTC. Translation: CASSLETGTYEQYF.

This chain joins TRBV21-1 and TRBJ2-1; TRBD2, the D gene given by the table, was not confirmed from the DNA. TRBV21-1 is a pseudogene locus. The CDR3 is made up of 16 amino acids. CDR3 residues: CASSRSGTLRGNEQFF. In DNA, the CDR3 is TGTGCCAGCAGCAGGAGTGGAACTCTTCGGGGCAATGAGCAGTTCTTC.

V and J are TRBV7-9 and TRBJ2-2; no firm D call. The CDR3 consists of 13 residues. CDR1 is SEHNR, CDR2 FQNEAQ, per germline (reference sequence). Between the trimmed V and J ends, which lost 4 bases and 6 bases, there was a span of 9 bases. The CDR3 DNA reads as TGTGCCAGCAGCTCCCCTAGTTCCGGGGAGCTGTTTTTT. As protein: CASSSPSSGELFF.

The chain recombines TRBV5-1 with TRBJ1-1; tentatively, D is TRBD1 (6 bases). The CDR3 loop spans 13 amino acids. Germline CDR1 is SGHRS and CDR2 is YFSETQ. V was pared by 2 bases and J by 6 bases, with 11 bases between. This chain's CDR3 is CASSFPGAAEAFF. Here the CDR3 DNA reads TGCGCCAGCAGCTTTCCAGGGGCGGCTGAAGCTTTCTTT. The full variable domain, completed using reference TRBV5-1 and TRBJ1-1, is KAGVTQTPRYLIKTRGQQVTLSCSPISGHRSVSWYQQTPGQGLQFLFEYFSETQRNKGNFPGRFSGRQFSNSRSEMNVSTLELGDSALYLCASSFPGAAEAFFGQGTRLTVV.

The J gene is TRBJ2-7, the V gene TRBV7-9; D is unclear. The V end lost 7 bases, the J end lost 5 bases, and 12 bases lay between the germline ends. Per the germline V gene, CDR1 is SEHNR and CDR2 is FQNEAQ (reference sequence). This CDR3 has 12 amino acids. The CDR3 loop is CASTLGLHEQYF. DNA for the CDR3: TGTGCCAGCACCCTTGGATTACACGAGCAGTACTTC.

This clone came up once. This chain joins TRBV7-9 and TRBJ2-7; a possible D gene is TRBD1 (5 bases). CDR1 and CDR2 (germline): SEHNR, FQNEAQ (reference sequence). With 5 bases removed from V and 0 bases from J, the gap between germline ends came to 14 bases. The length of the CDR3 is 15 residues. CDR3 in DNA: TGTGCCAGCAGCCCAGGGCCTCTTCACTCCTACGAGCAGTACTTC. Protein: CASSPGPLHSYEQYF.

The chain is built from TRBV6-6 and TRBJ2-1; 8 bases align to TRBD2. The V gene's germline CDR1 is MNHNY and CDR2 SVGAGI (reference sequence). This CDR3 spans 12 amino acids. V shed 7 bases and J 8 bases; nucleotides not matched to a gene: 4. The CDR3 DNA is TGTGCCAGCATGACTAGCGTCCATGAGCAGTTCTTC. Protein: CASMTSVHEQFF.

This clone was observed a single time. The chain combines TRBV18 with TRBJ2-2, with 11 bases identical to TRBD1. CDR3 length equals 16 residues. V gave up 2 bases and J gave up 6 bases; unmatched junction bases: 5. Germline loops: CDR1 KGHSH, CDR2 LQKENI. The CDR3 reads CASSPTGTGGAGELFF. Written as DNA, the CDR3 is TGTGCCAGCTCACCAACCGGGACAGGGGGAGCCGGGGAGCTGTTTTTT.

The rearrangement uses TRBV6-1 and TRBJ2-1, with 12 bases matching TRBD2. This CDR3 has 17 residues. The V gene end was trimmed by 2 bases and the J gene end by 6 bases; junction bases not matched to a gene: 8. Germline V gene data show CDR1 as MNHNS and CDR2 as SASEGT. CDR3 loop: CASSETRTSGISNEQFF. The CDR3 bases are TGTGCCAGCAGTGAAACAAGGACTAGCGGGATCTCCAATGAGCAGTTCTTC.

The V gene is TRBV27, the J gene TRBJ2-7; possible D gene TRBD2, 5 bases. The CDR3 loop spans 13 amino acids. Germline V gene data show CDR1 as MNHEY and CDR2 as SMNVEV (reference sequence). Trimming took off 5 bases at V and 3 bases at J, with 11 bases between the two ends. CDR3 sequence reads: CASSRGSYYEQYF. DNA of the CDR3: TGTGCCAGCAGTCGAGGGAGTTACTACGAGCAGTACTTC.

The chain couples TRBV28 to TRBJ2-1; D remains unclear. Trimming pared 5 bases from V and 3 bases from J, leaving 14 bases between. CDR3 length equals 15 residues. Germline values: CDR1 MDHEN, CDR2 SYDVKM. Here the CDR3 reads CASSPPFRLYNEQFF. CDR3 coding DNA: TGTGCCAGCAGTCCCCCCTTTAGACTCTACAATGAGCAGTTCTTC. The full variable domain, rest sourced from reference TRBV28 and TRBJ2-1, is DVKVTQSSRYLVKRTGEKVFLECVQDMDHENMFWYRQDPGLGLRLIYFSYDVKMKEKGDIPEGYSVSREKKERFSLILESASTNQTSMYLCASSPPFRLYNEQFFGPGTRLTVL.

DNA of the CDR3: TGTGCCAGCAGCGCCCTGGATCCTAGCACAGATACGCAGTATTTT. Translation gives CASSALDPSTDTQYF. The chain joins TRBV9 to TRBJ2-3; D call uncertain. The germline V gene encodes CDR1 SGDLS and CDR2 YYNGEE. This CDR3 spans 15 amino acids. V lost 3 bases, J lost 0 bases, and 11 bases lay in between. The full variable domain, completed using reference TRBV9 and TRBJ2-3, is DSGVTQTPKHLITATGQRVTLRCSPRSGDLSVYWYQQSLDQGLQFLIQYYNGEERAKGNILERFSAQQFPDLHSELNLSSLELGDSALYFCASSALDPSTDTQYFGPGTRLTVL.

V is TRBV30 and J is TRBJ2-4; D is unresolved. V lost 1 base to trimming and J lost 7 bases, with 11 bases between them. This CDR3 is built from 13 residues. CDR1 is GTSNPN and CDR2 is SVGIG in the germline V gene (reference sequence). CDR3 nucleotide sequence: TGTGCCTGGAGTGGGAGTAATCCCAACATTCAGTACTTC. Its translation: CAWSGSNPNIQYF.

The chain combines TRBV25-1 with TRBJ1-2; 8 bases match TRBD1. J was trimmed by 3 bases and V by 5 bases; bases with no gene match: 5. CDR3 size: 14 residues. The V gene's germline CDR1 is MGHDK and CDR2 SYGVNS. DNA for the CDR3: TGTGCCAGCAGTAAGCCAGGGGGCGACTATGGCTACACCTTC. Protein: CASSKPGGDYGYTF.

A note on this clone: Other nucleotide sequences from this sample produce the same CDR3. The rearrangement joins TRBV6-1 to TRBJ1-1, with D perhaps matching TRBD1 (5 bases). Germline values: CDR1 MNHNS, CDR2 SASEGT. V was clipped by 5 bases and J by 3 bases, with 10 bases between them. The CDR3 spans 13 residues. The CDR3 DNA sequence: TGTGCCAGCAGTTTAAGGGGAGACACTGAAGCTTTCTTT. Its translation: CASSLRGDTEAFF.

As for this clone: The same CDR3 is also encoded by other DNA sequences in this sample. V usage is TRBV7-2 and J usage is TRBJ2-1, with D hard to call. The CDR3 spans 11 residues. Trimming pared 1 base from V and 9 bases from J, leaving 4 bases between. The germline gives CDR1 SGHTA, CDR2 FQGNSA. This CDR3 is CASSLVSEQFF. The CDR3 region has the DNA TGTGCCAGCAGCTTAGTTTCTGAGCAGTTCTTC.

The chain combines TRBV7-9 with TRBJ2-7, with 7 bases fitting TRBD1. V shed 5 bases and J 5 bases; nucleotides not matched to a gene: 9. This CDR3 comprises 14 residues. Germline lookup yields CDR1 SEHNR and CDR2 FQNEAQ (reference sequence). CDR3 nucleotides: TGTGCCAGCAGCCGACAGGGAAGTTATCACGAGCAGTACTTC. It codes for CASSRQGSYHEQYF.

This chain connects TRBV5-1 to TRBJ1-3, with 10 bases that match TRBD1. This CDR3 region has 16 residues. Germline V gives CDR1 SGHRS, CDR2 YFSETQ. V gave up 0 bases and J gave up 4 bases; unmatched junction bases: 4. CDR3 amino acids: CASSLAGTGVGNTIYF. DNA for the CDR3: TGCGCCAGCAGCTTGGCCGGGACAGGGGTAGGAAACACCATATATTTT. Together with reference TRBV5-1 and TRBJ1-3, the CDR3 gives the full variable domain: KAGVTQTPRYLIKTRGQQVTLSCSPISGHRSVSWYQQTPGQGLQFLFEYFSETQRNKGNFPGRFSGRQFSNSRSEMNVSTLELGDSALYLCASSLAGTGVGNTIYFGEGSWLTVV.

This clone has a single count. This chain connects TRBV10-1 to TRBJ2-1; 10 bases fit TRBD2. Germline assignment: CDR1 WNHNN and CDR2 SYGVQD (reference sequence). The CDR3 consists of 18 residues. The ends lost 0 bases at V and 2 bases at J; junction bases unmatched: 7. CDR3 sequence reads: CASSESAFTSGTYNEQFF. The DNA of the CDR3 is TGCGCCAGCAGTGAGTCGGCGTTTACTAGCGGGACCTACAATGAGCAGTTCTTC.

The V call is TRBV7-6, the J call TRBJ1-4; 8 bases line up with TRBD1. The CDR3 has 14 residues. V was pared by 5 bases and J by 8 bases, with 7 bases of the junction left unmatched. CDR1 is SGHVS, CDR2 FNYEAQ, per germline. In nucleotides, the CDR3 is TGTGCCAGCAGCCACGACAGGGGAAGGGAAAAACTGTTTTTT. Amino acids: CASSHDRGREKLFF.